The 4 T cell receptor beta chains reported below all come from one sample, sequenced in a study of STAT5B mutations in CD4+ large granular lymphocyte leukemia. Measured with immunoSEQ multiplex PCR; TCRdb has only the in-frame clones, and not every one. Among almost 30,000 clones listed, around 85% were seen once. Sequencing was carried out using CD4+ T cells from blood buffy coats. The receptor set was obtained from a human donor in good health.

This clone is categorized as medium-sized. V usage is TRBV2 and J usage is TRBJ2-4; D is unclear. CDR3 length equals 12 residues. V shed 5 bases and J shed 1 base, with 3 bases lying between them. Per the germline V gene, CDR1 is SNHLY and CDR2 is FYNNEI. The CDR3 loop reads CASSNAKNIQYF. The CDR3 DNA follows: TGTGCCAGCAGTAACGCCAAAAACATTCAGTACTTC.

The V gene is TRBV19, the J gene TRBJ2-2, with 8 bases identical to TRBD1. V lost 5 bases to trimming and J lost 1 base; unmatched junction nucleotides: 6. CDR1 LNHDA and CDR2 SQIVND come from the germline V gene (reference sequence). The CDR3 has 16 amino acids. The CDR3 DNA is TGTGCCAGTAGTCAGGACAGGGCAGGGAACACCGGGGAGCTGTTTTTT. This gives the protein CASSQDRAGNTGELFF.

The CDR3 DNA sequence: TGTGCCAGCAGTTACTCCGTTCGAAACACCATATATTTT. Translation: CASSYSVRNTIYF. The chain employs TRBV6-5 and TRBJ1-3, with no clear D. Germline V gives CDR1 MNHEY, CDR2 SVGAGI. Trimming stripped 0 bases from V and 5 bases from J, with 5 bases between. The CDR3 covers 13 residues.

The chain has TRBV6-6 and TRBJ2-7, with D hard to call. Looked up from germline, CDR1 is MNHNY and CDR2 is SVGAGI (reference sequence). With 2 bases removed from V and 4 bases from J, the gap between germline ends came to 9 bases. This CDR3 is 13 amino acids long. CDR3 amino acids: CASSYRPEYEQYV. CDR3 DNA: TGTGCCAGCAGTTACCGACCCGAGTACGAGCAGTACGTC.